This T cell receptor beta chain appears in the sequencing data of a study of technical replicates of blood from several donors. This CDR3 has 15 residues. Germline values: CDR1 SGHTA, CDR2 FQGNSA. V was pared by 0 bases and J by 6 bases, with 8 bases of the junction left unmatched. Concerning this clone: This same CDR3 is encoded by further DNA sequences in the sample.

Only in-frame clones appear in the TCRdb table, and some are missing; sequencing was by immunoSEQ multiplex PCR. This table has around 58,000 clones, around 87% appearing once. Sequenced sample: PBMCs. The clonotype was recovered from a human donor in good health. Some clones in this sample may be carry-over from other donors' samples. The genes are TRBV7-2 and TRBJ2-7, with 7 positions matching TRBD1. The CDR3 loop is CASSLAGQGVSEQYF. The CDR3 DNA follows: TGTGCCAGCAGCTTAGCCGGTCAGGGGGTGAGCGAGCAGTACTTC.